Described below is a single T cell receptor (beta chain) sequence and its context. Its antigen remains unidentified. Trimming at V came to 2 bases and at J to 8 bases, leaving 3 bases not matched to a gene. The CDR3 length is 14 residues. Germline CDR1 reads LNHDA; CDR2 reads SQIVND (reference sequence). The study assayed approximately 100,000 TCR templates per sample. Clones were sequenced by immunoSEQ multiplex PCR, and TCRdb holds only the in-frame ones, with some missing. Of under 140,000 clones in the sample, roughly 92% are singletons; the top ten hold under 1.5%. This record belongs to a study of siplizumab effects on memory and regulatory T cells. Study-level points and caveats: The mapping of alloreactive clones to unstimulated subsets covered only a minor fraction of them. The study found that siplizumab significantly reduced alloreactive sequences traceable to unstimulated CD4+ memory cells. Contribution to the alloresponse seemed major for naive T cells, which also seemed more diverse than memory cells.

The gene calls are TRBV19 and TRBJ1-6; TRBD1 agrees at 7 bases. The specimen was CD4+ T cells sorted from blood. The sequence derives from a human donor in good health. CDR3 in amino acids: CASSIQQGYSPLHF. The CDR3 DNA sequence: TGTGCCAGTAGTATACAACAGGGGTATTCACCCCTCCACTTT.